This TCR beta chain comes out of a study of blood T cell repertoires in COVID-19. In germline, CDR1 is KGHSH, CDR2 LQKENI. Trimming pared 5 bases from V and 3 bases from J, leaving 13 bases between. The CDR3 has 14 residues. The table came from immunoSEQ multiplex PCR; TCRdb's copy has only in-frame clones and leaves some out. The sample lists around 500,000 clones, less than 90% occurring once. The sample comprised PBMCs or T cells enriched from blood (not recorded which). The receptor's source is a woman aged 55-70 years who had recovered from COVID-19. The J gene is TRBJ1-1, the V gene TRBV18; the D gene is possibly TRBD1 (6 bases). The CDR3 region has the DNA TGTGCCAGCTCAGTAGGGACACATTACACTGAAGCTTTCTTT. Translating it yields CASSVGTHYTEAFF.